This T cell receptor beta chain was identified in a study of graft-versus-host responses after intestinal transplantation. Turning to the study itself: Once they had received anti-thymocyte globulin induction, all recipients took tacrolimus and steroids for approximately 3 years. General study points: Within the allografts of patients who had graft-donor T cell macrochimerism, graft-versus-host to host-versus-graft clonal ratios were high.

Responders that carried the CFSE label, roughly 200,000 of them, were plated with roughly 200,000 irradiated, violet-dye-labeled stimulator cells. Germline V gives CDR1 GTSNPN, CDR2 SVGIG (reference sequence). The CDR3 is 14 amino acids. Trimming took 2 bases from V and 7 from J, leaving 14 bases between them. The table lists this clone with a count of one. This table comes from immunoSEQ multiplex PCR, and its TCRdb copy is limited to in-frame clones, with some not included. Of about 8,900 clones in the sample, around a quarter were seen once. Material: alloreactive CD8+ T cells from a mixed lymphocyte reaction culture, obtained before transplantation. Subset: CFSE-low proliferating T cells sorted from roughly six-day pre-transplant mixed lymphocyte reaction (GvH or HvG direction). The sequence derives from a human patient who was an organ donor for intestinal transplantation. The chain has TRBV30 and TRBJ1-4, with D perhaps TRBD1 (5 bases). CDR3 coding DNA: TGTGCCTGGAGTAGTTCAGGGACGGGTGAAAAACTGTTTTTT. Encoded protein: CAWSSSGTGEKLFF.